This T cell receptor beta chain emerged from a study of cytomegalovirus exposure and HLA in healthy donors. Researchers ran the PCR with 60 Vbeta and 13 Jbeta primers. The data were produced by immunoSEQ multiplex PCR, yet TCRdb's version contains in-frame clones alone and is incomplete. The sample contains 90,000 to 110,000 clones, approximately 79% of which appear only once. In the case of this clone: The target antigen is unknown.

Study results and limitations: CMV serostatus alone was available as immune exposure information. For most TCR beta V segments, an earlier analysis put the productive rate at about 87% or about 30% of the time. Presence/absence analyses rested on an assumption that sequencing depth was roughly uniform across donors.

The V and J ends lost 1 base and 4 bases respectively, with 14 bases between them. CDR3 length: 17 residues. CDR1 and CDR2 from the germline V gene are KGHSH and LQKENI. The rearrangement joins TRBV18 to TRBJ2-6, with D possibly being TRBD1 (6 bases). The sequenced sample consisted of PBMCs. The TCR was taken from a man aged 30 to 45 in good health and CMV-seropositive. CDR3 bases: TGTGCCAGCTCACCACGGGACACCCTTACGGGGGCCAACGTCCTGACTTTC. Its translation: CASSPRDTLTGANVLTF.